The source of this TCR beta chain is a study of response to subunit inactivated influenza vaccine. TCRdb reanalysed the RT-PCR reads using MiXCR and keeps one entry per CDR3 protein. The table lists about 540,000 distinct CDR3 sequences, roughly a quarter of them singletons, with approximately 2.9% in the top ten. The germline V and J ends were trimmed by 2 bases and 0 bases, with 11 bases remaining between them. The CDR3 sequence is 16 residues long. Per the germline V gene, CDR1 is ENHRY and CDR2 is SYGVKD. This clonotype was seen a few times. The same data also went into a second study, on T cells expressing NK-cell markers. That source adds: In generating TCR beta cDNA, 5'RACE template switching with UMIs was used.

This clonotype was sampled from a man aged 50-60 years who received an inactivated influenza vaccine. Sequencing was performed on CD4+ T cells sorted from PBMCs, taken roughly 12 days after vaccination. The J gene is TRBJ2-4, the V gene TRBV10-3; the D gene is possibly TRBD2 (6 bases). In DNA form, the CDR3 reads TGTGCCATCAGTGAGCGGGGGTTGATAGCCAAAAACATTCAGTACTTC. It yields the protein CAISERGLIAKNIQYF.